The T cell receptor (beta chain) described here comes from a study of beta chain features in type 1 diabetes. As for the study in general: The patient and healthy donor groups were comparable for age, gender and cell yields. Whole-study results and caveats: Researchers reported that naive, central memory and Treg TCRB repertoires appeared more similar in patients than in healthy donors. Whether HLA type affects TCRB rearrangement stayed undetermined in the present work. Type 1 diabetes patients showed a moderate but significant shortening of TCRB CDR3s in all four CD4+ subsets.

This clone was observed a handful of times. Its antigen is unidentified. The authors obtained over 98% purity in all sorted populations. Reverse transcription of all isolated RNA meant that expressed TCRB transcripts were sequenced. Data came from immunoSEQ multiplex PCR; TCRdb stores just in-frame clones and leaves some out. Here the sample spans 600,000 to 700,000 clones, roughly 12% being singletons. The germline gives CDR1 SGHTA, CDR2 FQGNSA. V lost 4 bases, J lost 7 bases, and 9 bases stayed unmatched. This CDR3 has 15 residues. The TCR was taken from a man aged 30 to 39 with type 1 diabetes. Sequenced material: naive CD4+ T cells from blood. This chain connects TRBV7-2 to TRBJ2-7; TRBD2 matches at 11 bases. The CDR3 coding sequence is TGTGCCAGCAGCTCCCGCGGACTAGCGGGTGAGGAGCAGTACTTC. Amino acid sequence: CASSSRGLAGEEQYF.